The next 27 T cell receptor beta chains were all read from a single sample in a study of shared clonotypes between healthy human individuals. Naive CD8 cells, CD45RO-negative and positively selected for CCR7, excluded terminally differentiated effector memory CD45RA+ cells. Assay used: immunoSEQ multiplex PCR; TCRdb lists only in-frame clones, some missing. The table includes about 2.1 million clones, about 93% detected once. Sequences were obtained from naive CD8+ T cells from PBMCs. The receptors come from a man younger than 35 in good health. Some clones in this sample may be carry-over from other donors' samples.

This chain connects TRBV14 to TRBJ1-2, with D perhaps matching TRBD1 (5 bases). V dropped 0 bases and J dropped 7 bases, with 9 bases sitting between them. The CDR3 contains 13 residues. Per the germline V gene, CDR1 is SGHDN and CDR2 is FVKESK. The CDR3 reads CASSQDSRAGYTF. CDR3 DNA sequence: TGTGCCAGCAGCCAAGATTCCAGGGCTGGCTACACCTTC. Together with reference TRBV14 and TRBJ1-2, the CDR3 gives the full variable domain: EAGVTQFPSHSVIEKGQTVTLRCDPISGHDNLYWYRRVMGKEIKFLLHFVKESKQDESGMPNNRFLAERTGGTYSTLKVQPAELEDSGVYFCASSQDSRAGYTFGSGTRLTVV.

The chain links TRBV4-3 to TRBJ2-7; D not resolved. This CDR3 is built from 15 residues. Trimming took 0 bases from V and 3 from J, leaving 12 bases between them. CDR1 is LGHNA and CDR2 is YSLEER in the germline V gene. The CDR3 nucleotides read TGCGCCAGCAGCCAAGATTGGGCGAACAGCTACGAGCAGTACTTC. Translating gives CASSQDWANSYEQYF.

This clone was seen once. The V call is TRBV28, the J call TRBJ1-2; TRBD1 is a possible D gene (6 bases). Per germline, CDR1 MDHEN and CDR2 SYDVKM. The CDR3 is 15 residues long. The ends were cut back, 6 bases at V and 0 bases at J, with 14 bases in the middle. CDR3 sequence (DNA): TGTGCCAGCAGCCGATTCAGGGGCCCTAACTATGGCTACACCTTC. Translated, it gives CASSRFRGPNYGYTF.

J is TRBJ2-3 and V is TRBV19; D not certain. The CDR3 covers 14 residues. Trimming removed 1 base at V and 0 bases at J, with 5 bases between. Looked up from germline, CDR1 is LNHDA and CDR2 is SQIVND (reference sequence). The DNA for the CDR3 is TGTGCCAGTAGTATAGTATTGAGCACAGATACGCAGTATTTT. Its protein product is CASSIVLSTDTQYF.

A note on this clone: The identical CDR3 is also encoded by other nucleotide sequences in the sample. The chain combines TRBV5-6 with TRBJ1-1; D not certain. Germline V gene lookup returns CDR1 SGHDT and CDR2 YYEEEE. V was clipped by 1 base and J by 6 bases, with 7 bases between them. CDR3 length: 12 residues. Here the CDR3 DNA reads TGTGCCAGCAGCTTGTCAGGCGCTGAAGCTTTCTTT. Translated, it gives CASSLSGAEAFF.

V usage is TRBV9 and J usage is TRBJ2-5; TRBD1 aligns across 7 bases. CDR1 and CDR2 from the germline V gene are SGDLS and YYNGEE. V lost 3 bases and J lost 9; bases outside the gene matches: 11. This CDR3 is built from 14 residues. The CDR3 DNA follows: TGTGCCAGCAGCGAGGCGGACAGGCGATCGGCCCAGTACTTC. It translates to CASSEADRRSAQYF.

The rearrangement uses TRBV13 and TRBJ1-2, with 7 bases lining up with TRBD1. Trimming at V came to 0 bases and at J to 1 base, leaving 8 bases not matched to a gene. The CDR3 extends over 17 amino acids. Germline CDR1 reads PRHDT; CDR2 reads FYEKMQ (reference sequence). CDR3 DNA sequence: TGTGCCAGCAGCTTAGGGTCGGGGACAGATTATAACTATGGCTACACCTTC. Its translation: CASSLGSGTDYNYGYTF.

The chain is built from TRBV21-1 and TRBJ2-1; the table's D call TRBD2 went unverified against the DNA. TRBV21-1 is assigned pseudogene status. The CDR3 loop spans 18 amino acids. The CDR3 DNA sequence: TGTGCCAGCAGCAAGGGGACTAGCGGCGACTCGAGGGTGAATGAGCAGTTCTTC. Translated, it gives CASSKGTSGDSRVNEQFF.

The chain links TRBV10-1 to TRBJ2-4; TRBD2 is a possible D gene (5 bases). The V gene's germline CDR1 is WNHNN and CDR2 SYGVQD (reference sequence). V was pared by 4 bases and J by 0 bases, with 16 bases between. The CDR3 has 17 residues. The CDR3 loop is CASSGSSGELAKNIQYF. CDR3 DNA: TGCGCCAGCAGTGGCTCCTCCGGGGAGCTAGCCAAAAACATTCAGTACTTC.

The J gene is TRBJ1-5, the V gene TRBV6-6, with D possibly matching TRBD1 (5 bases). The germline gives CDR1 MNHNY, CDR2 SVGAGI (reference sequence). The CDR3 totals 13 residues. Trimming stripped 7 bases from V and 3 bases from J, with 10 bases between. The CDR3 DNA reads TGTGCCAGCATCCAGGGTTTCAATCAGCCCCAGCATTTT. Translation: CASIQGFNQPQHF.

The V and J genes are TRBV7-9 and TRBJ2-3; D perhaps matches TRBD1 (6 bases). This CDR3 comprises 15 residues. Trimming took 8 bases from V and 3 from J, leaving 18 bases between them. Per germline, CDR1 SEHNR and CDR2 FQNEAQ (reference sequence). As DNA, the CDR3 is TGTGCCAGCCAGCACAGGGTGGTGAAAACAGATACGCAGTATTTT. This gives the protein CASQHRVVKTDTQYF.

The genes are TRBV30 and TRBJ2-7; possible D gene TRBD2, 6 bases. CDR3 size: 15 residues. Trimming pared 5 bases from V and 4 bases from J, leaving 21 bases between. CDR1 and CDR2 from the germline V gene are GTSNPN and SVGIG (reference sequence). The CDR3 reads CAWQIPGTPHYEQYF. The CDR3 DNA sequence: TGTGCCTGGCAAATTCCCGGGACTCCCCATTACGAGCAGTACTTC.

J is TRBJ2-1 and V is TRBV4-2, with TRBD1 identical over 8 bases. CDR1 is LGHNA and CDR2 is YNFKEQ in the germline V gene. The CDR3 extends over 16 amino acids. V trimming: 0 bases; J trimming: 8 bases; junction bases outside the gene matches: 9. The CDR3: CASSQEMGLRGHEQFF. Here the CDR3 DNA reads TGTGCCAGCAGCCAAGAGATGGGACTCAGGGGGCATGAGCAGTTCTTC.

The chain uses TRBV11-2 and TRBJ1-1; perhaps TRBD1 as D (5 bases). The CDR3 contains 14 residues. The V gene's germline CDR1 is SGHAT and CDR2 FQNNGV. V shed 0 bases and J shed 5 bases, with 10 bases lying between them. The chain's CDR3 is CASSLEGRATEAFF. The DNA for the CDR3 is TGTGCCAGCAGCTTAGAGGGCAGGGCTACTGAAGCTTTCTTT.

This clone has only one observation. The chain joins TRBV6-1 to TRBJ2-1, with D hard to call. This CDR3 region has 15 residues. Looked up from germline, CDR1 is MNHNS and CDR2 is SASEGT. Trimming pared 10 bases from V and 4 bases from J, leaving 20 bases between. In DNA, the CDR3 is TGTGCCACACGGTTCTCTTTGGGCCCTTACAATGAGCAGTTCTTC. This codes for CATRFSLGPYNEQFF.

The chain couples TRBV7-9 to TRBJ2-7; D is possibly TRBD2 (5 bases). The V end was cut by 5 bases, the J end by 3 bases, with 14 bases between. Germline V gene data show CDR1 as SEHNR and CDR2 as FQNEAQ (reference sequence). The CDR3 is made up of 14 amino acids. The CDR3 nucleotides are TGTGCCAGCAGCGAAATAGGGAGCGGCTACGAGCAGTACTTC. Translation gives CASSEIGSGYEQYF.

The chain is built from TRBV27 and TRBJ2-2; D call uncertain. The CDR3 totals 14 residues. The V end was cut by 0 bases, the J end by 7 bases, with 9 bases between. The V gene's germline CDR1 is MNHEY and CDR2 SMNVEV (reference sequence). The CDR3 protein is CASSLSPVLGELFF. The CDR3 nucleotides read TGTGCCAGCAGTTTATCGCCTGTACTCGGGGAGCTGTTTTTT.

J is TRBJ2-7 and V is TRBV19, with D tentatively TRBD1 (6 bases). Trimming pared 4 bases from V and 3 bases from J, leaving 13 bases between. This CDR3 region has 14 residues. Germline V lookup: CDR1 LNHDA, CDR2 SQIVND (reference sequence). CDR3 nucleotide sequence: TGTGCCAGTAGTACCCGCCGGGACAACTACGAGCAGTACTTC. This codes for CASSTRRDNYEQYF.

This chain joins TRBV10-3 and TRBJ2-1; 11 nucleotides line up with TRBD2. The CDR3 has 15 amino acids. The germline V gene encodes CDR1 ENHRY and CDR2 SYGVKD. With V trimmed by 3 bases and J by 6 bases, 4 bases remained unmatched. CDR3 protein: CAISDRLAGGNEQFF. The DNA of the CDR3 is TGTGCCATCAGTGACCGGCTAGCGGGAGGCAATGAGCAGTTCTTC.

This rearrangement joins TRBV28 to TRBJ1-5, with 9 positions matching TRBD1. This CDR3 contains 16 residues. Germline assignment: CDR1 MDHEN and CDR2 SYDVKM. Trimming took 3 bases from V and 11 from J; bases not matched to a gene: 14. In DNA, the CDR3 is TGTGCCAGCAGTTTTAGGGACAGGGTACTCCCCGAGGCCCAGCATTTT. Its translation: CASSFRDRVLPEAQHF.

This clone was observed a few times. The rearrangement uses TRBV2 and TRBJ2-7; D call uncertain. Trimming left V 7 bases short and J 7 bases short, with 8 bases between. The germline V gene encodes CDR1 SNHLY and CDR2 FYNNEI. The CDR3 consists of 10 residues. Here the CDR3 reads CASITDEQYF. The CDR3 region has the DNA TGTGCCAGCATCACAGATGAGCAGTACTTC.

The chain employs TRBV13 and TRBJ1-2, with 8 bases fitting TRBD1. The V and J ends lost 5 bases and 8 bases, in that order; junction bases with no gene match: 13. Per the germline V gene, CDR1 is PRHDT and CDR2 is FYEKMQ (reference sequence). The CDR3 extends over 15 amino acids. The CDR3 is CASSVSRGTGDGYTF. The CDR3 region has the DNA TGTGCCAGCAGCGTTTCCCGGGGGACAGGCGACGGCTACACCTTC.

The rearrangement uses TRBV10-3 and TRBJ2-7; D is possibly TRBD1 (6 bases). Trimming removed 2 bases at V and 3 bases at J, with 14 bases between. The CDR3 length is 15 residues. In germline, CDR1 is ENHRY, CDR2 SYGVKD. CDR3 in amino acids: CAISEKSQGFYEQYF. In DNA, the CDR3 is TGTGCCATCAGTGAGAAGTCGCAGGGGTTCTACGAGCAGTACTTC.

The chain links TRBV27 to TRBJ1-1, with TRBD1 matching over 9 bases. The CDR3 totals 17 residues. V lost 8 bases to trimming and J lost 3 bases; unmatched junction nucleotides: 16. CDR1 and CDR2 from the germline V gene are MNHEY and SMNVEV (reference sequence). CDR3 loop: CASGRDRGKFLDTEAFF. The CDR3 DNA is TGTGCCAGCGGACGTGACAGGGGGAAATTTTTGGACACTGAAGCTTTCTTT.

The gene calls are TRBV9 and TRBJ2-5; 11 bases match TRBD2. CDR1 is SGDLS, CDR2 YYNGEE, per germline. This CDR3 region has 15 residues. V shed 2 bases, J shed 4 bases, and the junction held 4 bases outside the gene matches. CDR3 DNA: TGTGCCAGCAGCGTTAGCGGGAGGGCCACAGAGACCCAGTACTTC. It specifies CASSVSGRATETQYF.

The CDR3, as DNA: TGTGCCAGCAGCCAAGCCATGCTGGACACTGAAGCTTTCTTT. Translating gives CASSQAMLDTEAFF. The chain joins TRBV14 to TRBJ1-1; D not certain. The V and J ends lost 1 base and 3 bases respectively, with 9 bases between them. This CDR3 comprises 14 residues. Per the germline V gene, CDR1 is SGHDN and CDR2 is FVKESK. Full variable domain (remainder filled in from reference TRBV14 and TRBJ1-1): EAGVTQFPSHSVIEKGQTVTLRCDPISGHDNLYWYRRVMGKEIKFLLHFVKESKQDESGMPNNRFLAERTGGTYSTLKVQPAELEDSGVYFCASSQAMLDTEAFFGQGTRLTVV.

The V call is TRBV28, the J call TRBJ2-3, with D perhaps matching TRBD2 (5 bases). V lost 5 bases to trimming and J lost 4 bases, with 16 bases between them. CDR3 length: 15 amino acids. Germline lookup yields CDR1 MDHEN and CDR2 SYDVKM. The chain's CDR3 is CASSTRLTPPDTQYF. The CDR3 DNA follows: TGTGCCAGCAGTACTAGACTCACCCCGCCAGATACGCAGTATTTT.